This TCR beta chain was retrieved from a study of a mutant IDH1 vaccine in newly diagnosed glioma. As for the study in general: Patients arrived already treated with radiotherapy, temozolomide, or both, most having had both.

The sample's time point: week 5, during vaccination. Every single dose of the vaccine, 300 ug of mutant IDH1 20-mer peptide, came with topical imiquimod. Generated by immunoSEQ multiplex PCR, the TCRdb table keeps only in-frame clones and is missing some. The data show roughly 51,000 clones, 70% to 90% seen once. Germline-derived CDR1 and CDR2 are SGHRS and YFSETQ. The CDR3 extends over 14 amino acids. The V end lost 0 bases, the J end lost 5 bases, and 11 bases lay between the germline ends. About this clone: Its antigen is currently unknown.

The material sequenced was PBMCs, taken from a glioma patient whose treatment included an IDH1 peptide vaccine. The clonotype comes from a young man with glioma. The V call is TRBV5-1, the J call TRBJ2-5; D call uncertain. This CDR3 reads CASSLVATRETQYF. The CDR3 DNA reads TGCGCCAGCAGCTTGGTGGCGACCAGGGAGACCCAGTACTTC.